This paragraph reports one T cell receptor (beta chain). Its antigen is as yet unknown. Trimming removed 6 bases from V and 3 bases from J; junction bases left unmatched: 19. Per the germline V gene, CDR1 is SGHRS and CDR2 is YFSETQ. This CDR3 region has 18 residues. Repertoires were generated with immunoSEQ multiplex PCR, while TCRdb's copy carries only in-frame clones and drops some. The repertoire holds roughly 30,000 clones, with more than 75% as singletons. The data are from a study of multiple sclerosis patients with progressive multifocal leukoencephalopathy. Time point noted: before natalizumab initiation. Study-wide points: TRBV and TRBJ usage showed no common pattern when PML developed. Lower normalized Shannon entropy suggested reduced TRB diversity in most PML patients.

Sequencing was done on a sample of PBMCs. The genes are TRBV5-1 and TRBJ2-5, with TRBD1 matching over 8 bases. The sequence derives from a human donor with multiple sclerosis. This CDR3 reads CASKAGQGARWEKETQYF. Here the CDR3 DNA reads TGCGCCAGCAAGGCCGGGCAGGGGGCTAGATGGGAAAAAGAGACCCAGTACTTC.